These T cell receptor beta chains were read from a single sample in a study of blood T cell repertoires in COVID-19. Profiling relied on immunoSEQ multiplex PCR, and the TCRdb table lists in-frame clones only, not all of them. The sample lists 220,000 or so clones; around 90% were seen once. Sequenced material: peripheral blood. These receptors all come from a man in his 60s who had recovered from COVID-19. Each CDR3 is given without its conserved first and last residue.

TRBV10-1	12	TRBJ2-7	ASSRGQGKYEQY
TRBV18	12	TRBJ2-7	ASSPLGSSYEQY
TRBV12-3/TRBV12-4	11	TRBJ1-1	ASSQTGGTEAF
TRBV15	14	TRBJ1-2	ATSRDRGFSTTGYT
TRBV25-1	13	TRBJ2-3	ASSVGLARTDTQY
TRBV5-1	13	TRBJ2-3	ASSADRGSTDTQY
TRBV6-5	13	TRBJ1-4	ASSSSDRVAEKLF
TRBV18	14	TRBJ2-3	ASSSPDRGLADTQY
TRBV27	14	TRBJ1-4	ASSSRLTAQNEKLF
TRBV7-2	12	TRBJ1-1	ASSLDRQGIEAF
TRBV9	13	TRBJ2-7	ASSRDWAGAYEQY
TRBV7-3	12	TRBJ1-1	ASSQDRWNTEAF
TRBV28	12	TRBJ2-4	ASSSTELGNIQY
TRBV6-2/TRBV6-3	13	TRBJ2-7	ASSYTGHSAYEQY
TRBV24-1	16	TRBJ2-1	ATSGLNGQGGSYNEQF
TRBV5-4	10	TRBJ1-1	ASSFVGADAF
TRBV19	13	TRBJ2-7	ASSLRGDGSYEQY
TRBV13	12	TRBJ1-1	ASSLGPGGTEAF
TRBV24-1	17	TRBJ2-6	ATSDPGLATSSGANVLT
TRBV5-1	14	TRBJ2-7	ASSLVALPSAYEQY
TRBV19	12	TRBJ2-5	ASVSGRAGETQY
TRBV7-8	12	TRBJ2-1	ASSFARLAYEQF
TRBV2	12	TRBJ2-3	ASSAATAMDTQY
TRBV19	13	TRBJ2-1	ASTRGAGTYNEQF
TRBV7-8	14	TRBJ2-7	ASSPLPGQGSNEQY
TRBV30	11	TRBJ1-6	AWSVSDNSPLH
TRBV12-3/TRBV12-4	11	TRBJ1-1	ASSRTGRTEAF
TRBV4-1	13	TRBJ2-4	ASAYRTGGQNIQY
TRBV19	11	TRBJ2-3	ATSTRSTDTQY
TRBV10-1	11	TRBJ2-7	ASSGGLPYEQY
TRBV6-5	11	TRBJ2-7	ASSLREPDEQY
TRBV7-3	13	TRBJ2-7	ASSLSPGALNEQY
TRBV25-1	13	TRBJ2-5	ASRPRSGGSETQY
TRBV6-5	13	TRBJ1-2	ASTVTVGGLYGYT
TRBV6-1	11	TRBJ1-1	ASSDTGNTEAF
TRBV5-6	11	TRBJ1-1	ASERYGNTEAF
TRBV7-3	13	TRBJ2-2	ASSLQGAQAGELF
TRBV20-1	9	TRBJ2-4	SVTRVNIQY
TRBV6-5	13	TRBJ1-5	ASRTGDSYNQPQH
TRBV6-9	10	TRBJ1-6	ASVQGISPLH
TRBV28	15	TRBJ2-3	ASSLTQGRNLADTQY
TRBV5-4	15	TRBJ2-6	ASSLRTGIPGANVLT